The rows below give T cell receptor beta chains drawn from one sample of a study of blood T cell repertoires in COVID-19. Only in-frame clones appear in the TCRdb table, and some are missing; sequencing was by immunoSEQ multiplex PCR. The table lists 80,000 to 100,000 clones, approximately 81% of them singletons. The sequenced sample consisted of peripheral blood. The receptors originated from a man in his fifties or sixties with acute or convalescent COVID-19. CDR3s leave out the opening cysteine and the closing phenylalanine or tryptophan. A D gene is named only where the DNA matches it firmly. Clone size appears in some rows only: once, few, many, or a class for an expanded clone.

d_gene | j_gene | v_gene | abundance | CDR3aa
NA | TRBJ1-5 | TRBV18 | NA | ASSPFRDTQPQH
TRBD1 | TRBJ1-1 | TRBV11-2 | NA | ASSSGTVLTEAF
TRBD2 | TRBJ2-3 | TRBV5-1 | few | ASSPGLGQMDTQY
TRBD2 | TRBJ2-1 | TRBV18 | once | ASSPKLAAVGSEQF
NA | TRBJ2-5 | TRBV2 | medium-sized | ASSRPEGIGGARVAQY
NA | TRBJ1-6 | TRBV7-2 | NA | ASSLRSAADSPLH
TRBD2 | TRBJ2-3 | TRBV5-6 | NA | ASSRLAGGTDTQY
TRBD1 | TRBJ1-2 | TRBV3-1/TRBV3-2 | NA | ASSQGTGYGYT
NA | TRBJ1-1 | TRBV10-3 | NA | AISRGGLEKKSEAF
TRBD1 | TRBJ2-2 | TRBV2 | NA | ASSRDRGTGELF
NA | TRBJ2-7 | TRBV6-5 | NA | ASSYVGGDYYEQY
NA | TRBJ2-1 | TRBV11-2 | NA | ASSSGYTF
NA | TRBJ2-7 | TRBV4-1 | NA | ASSPHPGSYEQY
NA | TRBJ1-4 | TRBV30 | NA | AWAPSLQGGEKLF
TRBD1 | TRBJ2-2 | TRBV10-1 | NA | ASSQGASRINTGELF
NA | TRBJ2-2 | TRBV6-5 | NA | ASSYRGSGELF
NA | TRBJ2-7 | TRBV7-2 | NA | ASSLSVYEQY
NA | TRBJ1-2 | TRBV28 | NA | ASSLGGYYGYT
TRBD1 | TRBJ2-5 | TRBV6-5 | NA | ASNIKGAETQY
NA | TRBJ2-2 | TRBV2 | NA | ASSGDNTGELF
NA | TRBJ2-5 | TRBV27 | NA | ASSNRVSQETQY
NA | TRBJ1-2 | TRBV14 | NA | ASSIMGAMAGYT
TRBD1 | TRBJ2-1 | TRBV7-2 | NA | ASSPRRDRTPLGQF
NA | TRBJ1-2 | TRBV28 | NA | ASSLADGLRGYT
TRBD1 | TRBJ2-1 | TRBV19 | NA | ASSIPRQGTYNEQF
TRBD2 | TRBJ2-2 | TRBV27 | once | ASSPGLAGLGDTGELF
TRBD1 | TRBJ2-5 | TRBV11-3 | NA | ASSIQGAQETQY
NA | TRBJ1-6 | TRBV28 | NA | ASSLDYNSPLH
NA | TRBJ2-7 | TRBV10-3 | few | ATVKEYEQY
TRBD2 | TRBJ2-2 | TRBV18 | NA | ASSPWAGEVYPGELF
TRBD1 | TRBJ1-2 | TRBV25-1 | medium-sized | ASSEYWDSYGYT
TRBD1 | TRBJ2-1 | TRBV18 | NA | ASSPGQDNEQF
TRBD2 | TRBJ2-2 | TRBV10-3 | NA | AISGLAGGPRTGELF
NA | TRBJ1-2 | TRBV12-3/TRBV12-4 | NA | ASSRPYYGYT
TRBD2 | TRBJ2-5 | TRBV2 | NA | ASSFSGTSGREAETQY
NA | TRBJ2-7 | TRBV2 | few | ASRKQGSYEQY
TRBD2 | TRBJ2-1 | TRBV7-6 | NA | ASSLVVAGDNEQF
TRBD1 | TRBJ1-2 | TRBV11-3 | NA | ASSPETGAYGYT
TRBD1 | TRBJ1-4 | TRBV5-5 | once | ASSHIAGQGDEKLF
TRBD1 | TRBJ1-2 | TRBV4-2 | NA | ASSPDRGDYGYT
TRBD2 | TRBJ2-3 | TRBV9 | NA | ASSVARGGATDTQY